This T cell receptor (beta chain) was retrieved from a study of blood T cell repertoires in COVID-19 (dated by TCRdb to between 2020 and 2021). In terms of the full investigation: Collaborator samples came from the United States, Italy and Spain and covered acute and convalescent phases of COVID-19. The material from the prospective study consisted of cDNA or gDNA derived from T cells, B-cell-depleted T cells, or PBMCs. Deeply sampled blood TCRbeta repertoires from subjects exposed to, actively infected with, or recovered from COVID-19 were included in the dataset. The repertoires were made available in a free public database intended to serve as a resource for research on the immune response to SARS-CoV-2. The samples were drawn from the first 160 participants of the ongoing ImmuneRACE study and from under 1,500 subjects provided by 6 global collaborators. Sample metadata almost always included a de-identified subject ID, COVID-19 status, age in years and sex. Where available, HLA class I and class II types were taken from metadata supplied by the sample provider and were not determined by assay-based typing. The research as a whole found: How much clinical and demographic metadata was included differed by source and by participant, and the metadata was provided uncurated.

TCRbeta CDR3 regions were amplified from genomic DNA using the immunoSEQ Assay, a bias-controlled multiplex PCR. The paper's data handling went like this. Within the assay, amplification of reference gene primers was used to estimate how many nucleated cells each sample contained. To quantify the absolute abundance of each unique TCRbeta CDR3 rearrangement, sequence reads were collapsed and filtered. Productive Simpson clonality was computed per sample as the square root of Simpson's diversity index over productive rearrangements. As stored in TCRdb, this immuneACCESS dataset retains in-frame rearrangements with V and J assigned. A fraction of the clones does not appear; measured against another copy, unresolved V genes explain less than half of the discrepancy, and the remainder lacks a known reason. That table furnishes V, J and clone size, whereas the DNA furnished D and trimming. This sample is represented by about 200,000 clones; around 86% of them were singletons. The ten largest account for around 7% of the sample.

V is cut back by 5 bases and J by 8 bases, with 9 bases in the junction unmatched. Measured from the cysteine to the phenylalanine, the CDR3 is 16 residues long. Here the CDR3 DNA is all that survives: 48 bases in frame from base 1. From the germline V gene, CDR1 is SGHAT and CDR2 is FQNNGV. The collaborating institutions used their own protocols to collect whole blood in K2EDTA tubes. For TCRbeta analysis, collaborator samples were shipped as frozen whole blood, as isolated PBMCs, or as DNA extracted from either sample type. To note about this clone: There is no known antigen for this receptor. Base qualities are not provided; no much larger clone lies one nucleotide away.

This receptor was taken from a man aged 40-49 years with acute or convalescent COVID-19. The sample consisted of peripheral blood. The rearranged chain carries TRBV11-2 and TRBJ1-4; TRBD1 matches 12 bases in the middle. The CDR3 reads CASSTKGQGAQEKLFF. The DNA is TGTGCCAGCAGCACAAAGGGACAGGGGGCGCAGGAAAAACTGTTTTTT.